Listed below are T cell receptor beta chains from one sample, sequenced in a study of T-cell reconstitution after alpha-beta-depleted transplantation in children. TCRdb redid the calling of the PCR reads with MiXCR, one entry per CDR3 protein. The table includes 450,000 to 550,000 distinct CDR3 sequences, roughly 10% detected once. The specimen was PBMCs, mostly from graft donor cells, collected 180 days after TCRalphabeta/CD19-depleted stem cell transplant. Receptor source: a female patient aged 2-15 years who had a stem cell transplant for aplastic anemia, so the T cells may come from the graft donor. CDR3s include the opening cysteine and the closing phenylalanine or tryptophan. Fields, in order: V gene, D gene, clone size, J gene, CDR3 protein, CDR3 DNA. The D gene is left open where the match is weak. Part of the rows lack a size; the others show once, few, many or a class for expanded clones.

v_call: TRBV11-2; d_call: TRBD2; clone_size: NA; j_call: TRBJ2-5; cdr3_aa: CASSLGAGEQETQYF; cdr3_nt: TGTGCCAGCAGCTTAGGAGCGGGAGAGCAAGAGACCCAGTACTTC
v_call: TRBV29-1; d_call: TRBD2; clone_size: few; j_call: TRBJ2-1; cdr3_aa: CSVAGLVASYNEQFF; cdr3_nt: TGCAGCGTTGCCGGACTAGTAGCCTCCTACAATGAGCAGTTCTTC
v_call: TRBV6-1; d_call: TRBD1; clone_size: few; j_call: TRBJ2-1; cdr3_aa: CASSEDRVVWSYNEQFF; cdr3_nt: TGTGCCAGCAGTGAGGACAGGGTCGTTTGGTCCTACAATGAGCAGTTCTTC
v_call: TRBV6-5; d_call: TRBD2; clone_size: NA; j_call: TRBJ2-1; cdr3_aa: CASSYGLGLAGGKNNEQFF; cdr3_nt: TGTGCCAGCAGTTACGGGTTAGGCTTAGCGGGTGGGAAGAACAATGAGCAGTTCTTC
v_call: TRBV15; d_call: NA; clone_size: few; j_call: TRBJ2-1; cdr3_aa: CATSRGAGENNEQFF; cdr3_nt: TGTGCCACCAGCAGAGGGGCAGGGGAAAACAATGAGCAGTTCTTC
v_call: TRBV4-3; d_call: TRBD1; clone_size: few; j_call: TRBJ2-7; cdr3_aa: CASSQDVKGQGSDEQYF; cdr3_nt: TGCGCCAGCAGCCAAGATGTTAAAGGACAGGGGAGTGACGAGCAGTACTTC
v_call: TRBV5-4; d_call: TRBD2; clone_size: few; j_call: TRBJ2-3; cdr3_aa: CASSLWLAGRDTQYF; cdr3_nt: TGTGCCAGCAGCTTGTGGCTAGCGGGAAGAGATACGCAGTATTTT
v_call: TRBV29-1; d_call: NA; clone_size: few; j_call: TRBJ2-4; cdr3_aa: CSVGGRNIQYF; cdr3_nt: TGCAGCGTTGGAGGGAGAAACATTCAGTACTTC
v_call: TRBV11-2; d_call: TRBD2; clone_size: many; j_call: TRBJ2-3; cdr3_aa: CASSPRGTSGTDTDTQYF; cdr3_nt: TGTGCCAGCAGCCCAAGAGGGACTAGCGGGACCGACACAGATACGCAGTATTTT
v_call: TRBV3-1; d_call: TRBD2; clone_size: many; j_call: TRBJ2-1; cdr3_aa: CASSLAGEGYNEQFF; cdr3_nt: TGTGCCAGTTCTCTAGCGGGAGAAGGGTACAATGAGCAGTTCTTC
v_call: TRBV5-1; d_call: TRBD2; clone_size: once; j_call: TRBJ2-2; cdr3_aa: CASSQAGTNPTGELFF; cdr3_nt: TGCGCCAGCAGCCAAGCCGGGACTAACCCAACCGGGGAGCTGTTTTTT
v_call: TRBV16; d_call: TRBD1; clone_size: NA; j_call: TRBJ2-7; cdr3_aa: CASSHNRDRAGYEQYF; cdr3_nt: TGTGCCAGCAGCCATAACCGGGACAGGGCTGGCTACGAGCAGTACTTC
v_call: TRBV27; d_call: TRBD1; clone_size: NA; j_call: TRBJ2-5; cdr3_aa: CASSKDRVLGQETQYF; cdr3_nt: TGTGCCAGCAGTAAAGACAGGGTTTTAGGCCAAGAGACCCAGTACTTC
v_call: TRBV29-1; d_call: TRBD1; clone_size: many; j_call: TRBJ2-7; cdr3_aa: CSVLTGGSYEQYF; cdr3_nt: TGCAGCGTCCTGACAGGGGGCTCCTACGAGCAGTACTTC
v_call: TRBV20-1; d_call: NA; clone_size: many; j_call: TRBJ2-1; cdr3_aa: CSVSSYNEQFF; cdr3_nt: TGCAGTGTCAGCTCCTACAATGAGCAGTTCTTC
v_call: TRBV12-3/TRBV12-4; d_call: NA; clone_size: few; j_call: TRBJ2-7; cdr3_aa: CASSFAPGSLYEQYF; cdr3_nt: TGTGCCAGCAGTTTCGCCCCGGGATCTCTCTACGAGCAGTACTTC
v_call: TRBV15; d_call: NA; clone_size: NA; j_call: TRBJ1-1; cdr3_aa: CATASLGHTEAFF; cdr3_nt: TGTGCCACCGCAAGCCTGGGACACACTGAAGCTTTCTTT
v_call: TRBV12-3/TRBV12-4; d_call: NA; clone_size: NA; j_call: TRBJ1-5; cdr3_aa: CASSLRRNSNQPQHF; cdr3_nt: TGTGCCAGCAGTTTACGGCGTAATAGCAATCAGCCCCAGCATTTT
v_call: TRBV7-2; d_call: TRBD1; clone_size: few; j_call: TRBJ2-5; cdr3_aa: CASSLGGTVQGETQYF; cdr3_nt: TGTGCCAGCAGCTTAGGGGGGACAGTCCAAGGAGAGACCCAGTACTTC
v_call: TRBV29-1; d_call: NA; clone_size: few; j_call: TRBJ2-5; cdr3_aa: CSVARQETQYF; cdr3_nt: TGCAGCGTTGCTAGACAAGAGACCCAGTACTTC
v_call: TRBV29-1; d_call: NA; clone_size: NA; j_call: TRBJ2-1; cdr3_aa: CSAAPTSLEQFF; cdr3_nt: TGCAGCGCCGCCCCGACTTCGTTGGAGCAGTTCTTC
v_call: TRBV27; d_call: NA; clone_size: few; j_call: TRBJ2-3; cdr3_aa: CASSLFGVRANKMTQYF; cdr3_nt: TGTGCCAGCAGTTTATTTGGTGTCCGGGCTAACAAGATGACGCAGTATTTT
v_call: TRBV20-1; d_call: TRBD1; clone_size: NA; j_call: TRBJ1-2; cdr3_aa: CSAPTGVNYGYTF; cdr3_nt: TGCAGTGCTCCGACAGGGGTAAACTATGGCTACACCTTC
v_call: TRBV4-3; d_call: NA; clone_size: NA; j_call: TRBJ2-3; cdr3_aa: CASSQADALSTDTQYF; cdr3_nt: TGCGCCAGCAGCCAAGCCGACGCCCTGAGCACAGATACGCAGTATTTT
v_call: TRBV20-1; d_call: NA; clone_size: few; j_call: TRBJ1-2; cdr3_aa: CKGGRAEGYTF; cdr3_nt: TGCAAGGGGGGTAGGGCTGAAGGCTACACCTTC
v_call: TRBV20-1; d_call: NA; clone_size: NA; j_call: TRBJ1-1; cdr3_aa: CSAGRKNTEAFF; cdr3_nt: TGCAGTGCTGGACGAAAGAACACTGAAGCTTTCTTT
v_call: TRBV29-1; d_call: TRBD2; clone_size: NA; j_call: TRBJ2-1; cdr3_aa: CSVAPSGRANNEQFF; cdr3_nt: TGCAGCGTTGCCCCTAGCGGGAGGGCCAACAATGAGCAGTTCTTC
v_call: TRBV9; d_call: NA; clone_size: many; j_call: TRBJ2-1; cdr3_aa: CASSPQPARDNEQFF; cdr3_nt: TGTGCCAGCAGCCCTCAGCCAGCACGGGACAATGAGCAGTTCTTC
v_call: TRBV4-2; d_call: TRBD1; clone_size: NA; j_call: TRBJ2-1; cdr3_aa: CASSEGQGPYNEQFF; cdr3_nt: TGTGCCAGCAGCGAGGGACAGGGACCCTACAATGAGCAGTTCTTC
v_call: TRBV6-5; d_call: NA; clone_size: NA; j_call: TRBJ2-2; cdr3_aa: CASSYWQGNTGELFF; cdr3_nt: TGTGCCAGCAGTTACTGGCAGGGGAACACCGGGGAGCTGTTTTTT
v_call: TRBV7-9; d_call: TRBD1; clone_size: NA; j_call: TRBJ1-3; cdr3_aa: CASSPTGENPIYF; cdr3_nt: TGTGCCAGCAGCCCTACAGGGGAGAACCCCATATATTTT
v_call: TRBV19; d_call: NA; clone_size: few; j_call: TRBJ2-7; cdr3_aa: CASSIGLGEYEQYF; cdr3_nt: TGTGCCAGTAGTATAGGTCTCGGGGAGTACGAGCAGTACTTC